This is a list of T cell receptor beta chains from one sample in a study of CD8+ T cells in alopecia areata. Measured with immunoSEQ multiplex PCR; TCRdb has only the in-frame clones, and not every one. The sample lists 90,000 to 130,000 clones, 55% to 60% occurring once. The specimen was NKG2D-low CD8+ T cells sorted from blood. Receptors were obtained from a human donor with alopecia areata. CDR3s leave out the opening cysteine and the closing phenylalanine or tryptophan. D genes are given only for firm matches.

V gene | D gene | CDR3 protein
TRBV27 | NA | ASSLAGGKDTQY
TRBV19 | NA | ASSMPSRGNTEAF
TRBV15 | NA | ATSIGPLDSTDTQY
TRBV2 | NA | ATWIRNEQF
TRBV5-1 | NA | ASSGNLEQY
TRBV28 | NA | ASSPTGNRLYNEQF
TRBV28 | NA | ASHDPDGLYEQY
TRBV6-8 | NA | ASSLADRADTQY
TRBV2 | NA | ASGGEVDNQPQH
TRBV15 | NA | ATSRADGSSYEQY
TRBV13 | TRBD1 | ASSTRQGMNTEAF
TRBV5-6 | TRBD2 | ASSFLSGRRQETQY
TRBV29-1 | NA | SAIPGTMDQPQH
TRBV27 | TRBD1 | ASSLTGTGSTDTQY
TRBV15 | TRBD1 | ATSRATGGAVGNQPQH
TRBV30 | NA | AWSVGPPYEQY
TRBV9 | NA | ASSVVTGELF
TRBV5-5 | NA | ASSFGGYEQY
TRBV29-1 | NA | SVEDAGELF
TRBV5-1 | NA | ASSFQGGSQETQY
TRBV27 | NA | ATSPSGLNTQY
TRBV13 | TRBD1 | ASSSRQGTDLIQY
TRBV4-1 | NA | ASSHRVSYEQY
TRBV28 | TRBD1 | ASSLRGLGTEAF
TRBV5-1 | NA | ASSLEGTGELF
TRBV15 | TRBD2 | ATSPGTIYEQY
TRBV6-5 | NA | ASSHRPYNEQF
TRBV7-9 | TRBD2 | ASSSRTSGSTDTQY
TRBV6-5 | NA | ASSYSMENEQF
TRBV20-1 | NA | SAPYLGYT
TRBV5-1 | TRBD2 | ASSLDGGRGYEQY
TRBV15 | TRBD1 | ATSADRDEQF
TRBV13 | TRBD1 | ASSTGQGIFNYGYT
TRBV5-8 | NA | ASNAGGVYGYT
TRBV28 | NA | ASSPPEFYNEQF
TRBV27 | NA | ASSPTAAKGDTQY
TRBV23-1 | TRBD2 | ASSLSTSGDPYEQY
TRBV27 | NA | ASSWGGPGELF
TRBV5-1 | NA | ASSLFLAGTDTQY
TRBV7-9 | TRBD2 | ASSLSLAGANEQF
TRBV14 | NA | ASSLHPDTQY
TRBV7-3 | TRBD2 | ASRTSGSDTQY
TRBV5-8 | NA | ASSLKLEYNEQF
TRBV5-1 | NA | ASSGVGELF
TRBV28 | NA | ASSLGGGSNQPQH
TRBV4-1 | TRBD1 | ASSLDRGVGNEQF